These T cell receptor beta chains were read from a single sample in a study of CD8 T cells in ankylosing spondylitis. TCRdb ran MiXCR on the 5' RACE reads and lists one entry per CDR3 protein. The sample records some 240,000 distinct CDR3 sequences, over 8.5% being singletons. Sequencing was performed on blood, either unsorted or a sorted T cell fraction (not recorded which). All receptors come from a male donor with ankylosing spondylitis or in good health (not recorded which). CDR3s include the opening cysteine and the closing phenylalanine or tryptophan. A D gene is named only where the DNA matches it firmly. Clone size is given for some rows only: seen once, a few or many times, or a class if the clone is expanded.

V gene,clone size,J gene,D gene,CDR3 DNA,CDR3 protein
TRBV5-1,many,TRBJ1-1,TRBD1,TGCGCCAGCAGCTCGACAGGGAAGAACACTGAAGCTTTCTTT,CASSSTGKNTEAFF
TRBV6-5,many,TRBJ2-7,TRBD2,TGTGCCAGCAGTTACTCTGCTGGCGGGGGCTCCTACGAGCAGTACTTC,CASSYSAGGGSYEQYF
TRBV5-1,many,TRBJ2-3,NA,TGCGCCAGCAGCTTTGCCACGGGCAGGGGCACAGATACGCAGTATTTT,CASSFATGRGTDTQYF
TRBV5-6,many,TRBJ2-4,TRBD2,TGTGCCAGCAGCTTGTTTAGCGGGAAAGCCAAAAACATTCAGTACTTC,CASSLFSGKAKNIQYF
TRBV29-1,many,TRBJ2-7,NA,TGCAGCGTTGAAGACAGGGGGGTTTACGAGCAGTACTTC,CSVEDRGVYEQYF
TRBV29-1,many,TRBJ1-1,NA,TGCAGCTCCAGGGATATGAACACTGAAGCTTTCTTT,CSSRDMNTEAFF
TRBV12-3/TRBV12-4,many,TRBJ2-5,NA,TGTGCCAGCAGTTTAGCAGACTCCCAAGAGACCCAGTACTTC,CASSLADSQETQYF
TRBV20-1,NA,TRBJ1-4,NA,TGCAGTGCGCTAGTACACCCCATTAATGAAAAACTGTTTTTT,CSALVHPINEKLFF
TRBV7-9,NA,TRBJ2-7,NA,TGTGCCAGCAGCTTGGGACTCAGCGGAGAGGCCTACGAGCAGTACTTC,CASSLGLSGEAYEQYF
TRBV5-1,many,TRBJ1-1,NA,TGCGCCAGCAGCTTGGGGCCGGGATTGAACACTGAAGCTTTCTTT,CASSLGPGLNTEAFF
TRBV20-1,few,TRBJ2-1,TRBD2,TGCAGTGCTAGAGTCGGGACTAACTACAATGAGCAGTTCTTC,CSARVGTNYNEQFF
TRBV7-2,NA,TRBJ2-5,TRBD1,TGTGCCAGCGGAAGCCGGGACAGGGAAAAGACCCAGTACTTC,CASGSRDREKTQYF
TRBV20-1,NA,TRBJ2-7,NA,TGCAGTGTAAAAGCCCCCAACGAGCAGTACTTC,CSVKAPNEQYF
TRBV18,many,TRBJ1-5,NA,TGTGCCAGCTCACCGCGCGATCAGCCCCAGCATTTT,CASSPRDQPQHF
TRBV29-1,many,TRBJ2-7,NA,TGCAGCGTCCTTAGGGGGAGTAGCTACGAGCAGTACTTC,CSVLRGSSYEQYF
TRBV7-2,many,TRBJ1-4,NA,TGTGCCAGCAGTCTCGGGTATGGACTGGGTGAAAAACTGTTTTTT,CASSLGYGLGEKLFF
TRBV18,many,TRBJ2-2,NA,TGTGCCAGCTCGCCGCCCTCCAGAGGGAACACCGGGGAGCTGTTTTTT,CASSPPSRGNTGELFF
TRBV10-3,many,TRBJ1-1,NA,TGTGCCATCAGTGATGTCCTCGGCGGTACTGAAGCTTTCTTT,CAISDVLGGTEAFF
TRBV6-1,many,TRBJ2-7,NA,TGTGCCAGCAGTATCTTCGCCGAAAGCTACGAGCAGTACTTC,CASSIFAESYEQYF
TRBV20-1,many,TRBJ1-5,NA,TGCAGTGCTAGAGAAGTAAGACAGACCTTTAGCAATCAGCCCCAGCATTTT,CSAREVRQTFSNQPQHF
TRBV6-5,many,TRBJ1-2,NA,TGTGCCAGCAGTACTCCGGAGAGGGCAGGGAGAGGCTACACCTTC,CASSTPERAGRGYTF
TRBV11-2,many,TRBJ2-6,TRBD1,TGTGCCAGCAGCTTAGGGGACAGCGTTATGAAGAGCTCTGGGGCCAACGTCCTGACTTTC,CASSLGDSVMKSSGANVLTF